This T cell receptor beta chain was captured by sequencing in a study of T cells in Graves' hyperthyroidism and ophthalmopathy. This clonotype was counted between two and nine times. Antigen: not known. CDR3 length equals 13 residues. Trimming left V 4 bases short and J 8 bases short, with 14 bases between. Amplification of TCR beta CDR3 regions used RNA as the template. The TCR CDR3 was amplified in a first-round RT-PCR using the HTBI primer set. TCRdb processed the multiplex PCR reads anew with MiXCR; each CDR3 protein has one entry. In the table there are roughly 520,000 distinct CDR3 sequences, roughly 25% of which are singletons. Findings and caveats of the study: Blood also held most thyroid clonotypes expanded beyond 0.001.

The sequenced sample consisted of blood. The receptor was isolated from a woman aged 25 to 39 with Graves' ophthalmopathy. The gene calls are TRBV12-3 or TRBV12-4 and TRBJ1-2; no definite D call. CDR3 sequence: CASSSLGHSGYTF. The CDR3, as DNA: TGTGCCAGCAGTTCTCTTGGGCATTCGGGCTACACCTTC.